The clone carrying this TCR beta chain has a handful of counts. Its cognate antigen is unknown. Repertoires were generated with immunoSEQ multiplex PCR, while TCRdb's copy carries only in-frame clones and drops some. The sample has about 350,000 clones; roughly 91% are singletons. Specified treatment: about 20 received Ad26.COV2.S at low or high dose, single or two shots; about five received placebo; per-sample allocation not given. Sampling happened 63 days after the first vaccine or placebo injection. The data were taken from a study of Ad26.COV2.S vaccination and SARS-CoV-2 variants. About the research overall: Enrollment placed the donor in the COV1001 Ad26.COV2.S trial arm.

Study results and caveats: Placebo recipients had lower spike-specific TCR breadth than vaccine recipients. Breadth and depth estimates from TCRs may understate total T cell responses. Breadth measured for non-spike TCRs was similar across vaccine and placebo recipients.

The TCR was taken from a person between 18 and 65 years old who received the Ad26.COV2.S COVID-19 vaccine or a placebo. The sample in question was peripheral blood, obtained in a trial of Ad26.COV2.S vaccine versus placebo.

In nucleotides, the CDR3 is TGTGCCAGCAGCCCGGACAGGGCTAACTATGGCTACACCTTC. This gives the protein CASSPDRANYGYTF. The chain links TRBV7-8 to TRBJ1-2; 8 bases are shared with TRBD1. The CDR3 is 14 amino acids. V lost 5 bases, J lost 0 bases, and 2 bases stayed unmatched. Germline V gene sequence: CDR1 SGHVS, CDR2 FQNEAQ.